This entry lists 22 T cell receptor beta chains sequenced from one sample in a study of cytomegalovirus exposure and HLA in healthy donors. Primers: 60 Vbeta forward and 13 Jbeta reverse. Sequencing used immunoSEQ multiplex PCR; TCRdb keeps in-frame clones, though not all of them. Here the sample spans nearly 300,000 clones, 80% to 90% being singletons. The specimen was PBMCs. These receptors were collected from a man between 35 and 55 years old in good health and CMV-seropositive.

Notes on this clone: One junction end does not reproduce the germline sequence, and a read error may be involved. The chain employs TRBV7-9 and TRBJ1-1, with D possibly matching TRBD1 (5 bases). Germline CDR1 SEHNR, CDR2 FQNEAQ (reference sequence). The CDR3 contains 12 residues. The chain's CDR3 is CSSSQGNTEAFF. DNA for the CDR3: TGTTCCAGCAGCCAGGGGAACACTGAAGCTTTCTTT.

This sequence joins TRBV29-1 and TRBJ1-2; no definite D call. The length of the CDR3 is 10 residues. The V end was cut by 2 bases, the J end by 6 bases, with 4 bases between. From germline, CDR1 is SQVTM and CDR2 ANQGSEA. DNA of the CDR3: TGCAGCGTTGAACAGGATGGCTACACCTTC. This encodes CSVEQDGYTF.

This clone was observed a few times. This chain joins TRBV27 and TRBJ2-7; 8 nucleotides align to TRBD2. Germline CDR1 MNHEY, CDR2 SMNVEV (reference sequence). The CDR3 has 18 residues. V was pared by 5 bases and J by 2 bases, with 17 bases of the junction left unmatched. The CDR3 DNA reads TGTGCCAGCAGTAGCCAGCCTCCGGGGGGGGCCATCACCTACGAGCAGTACTTC. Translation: CASSSQPPGGAITYEQYF.

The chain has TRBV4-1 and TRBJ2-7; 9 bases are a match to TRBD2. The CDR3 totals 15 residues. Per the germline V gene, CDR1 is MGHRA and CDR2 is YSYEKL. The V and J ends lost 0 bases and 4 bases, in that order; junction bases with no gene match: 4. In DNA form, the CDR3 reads TGCGCCAGCAGCCAAGATCAGGGACTAGCTTACGAGCAGTACTTC. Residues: CASSQDQGLAYEQYF.

CDR3 sequence reads: CASSIDRRPLANYGYTF. CDR3 nucleotide sequence: TGTGCCAGTAGTATAGATCGGAGGCCCTTGGCTAACTATGGCTACACCTTC. The rearrangement uses TRBV19 and TRBJ1-2; D not certain. The CDR3 is made up of 17 amino acids. Between the trimmed V and J ends, which lost 0 bases and 0 bases, there was a span of 14 bases. Germline loops: CDR1 LNHDA, CDR2 SQIVND (reference sequence).

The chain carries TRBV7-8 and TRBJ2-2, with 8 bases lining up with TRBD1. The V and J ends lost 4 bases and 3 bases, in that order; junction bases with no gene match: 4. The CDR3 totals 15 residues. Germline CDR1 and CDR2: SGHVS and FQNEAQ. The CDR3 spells CASSSRDRHTGELFF. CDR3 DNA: TGTGCCAGCAGCTCCCGGGACAGGCACACCGGGGAGCTGTTTTTT.

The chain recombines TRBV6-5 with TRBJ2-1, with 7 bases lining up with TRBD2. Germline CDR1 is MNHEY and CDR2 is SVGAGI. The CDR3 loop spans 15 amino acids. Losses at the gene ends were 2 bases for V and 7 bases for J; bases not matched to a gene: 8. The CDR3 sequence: CASSYGAGDANEQFF. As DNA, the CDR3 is TGTGCCAGCAGTTACGGGGCGGGAGATGCGAATGAGCAGTTCTTC.

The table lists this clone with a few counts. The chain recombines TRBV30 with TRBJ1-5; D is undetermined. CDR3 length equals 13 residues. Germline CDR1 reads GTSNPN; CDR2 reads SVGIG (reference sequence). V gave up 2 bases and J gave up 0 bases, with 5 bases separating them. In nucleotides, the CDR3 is TGTGCCTGGAGTAGCACTAGCAATCAGCCCCAGCATTTT. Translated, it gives CAWSSTSNQPQHF.

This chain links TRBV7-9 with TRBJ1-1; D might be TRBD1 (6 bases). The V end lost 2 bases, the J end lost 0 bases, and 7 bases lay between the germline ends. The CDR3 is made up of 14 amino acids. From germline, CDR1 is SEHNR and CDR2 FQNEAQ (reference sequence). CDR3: CASSLTGLNTEAFF. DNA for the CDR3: TGTGCCAGCAGCTTAACAGGGCTGAACACTGAAGCTTTCTTT.

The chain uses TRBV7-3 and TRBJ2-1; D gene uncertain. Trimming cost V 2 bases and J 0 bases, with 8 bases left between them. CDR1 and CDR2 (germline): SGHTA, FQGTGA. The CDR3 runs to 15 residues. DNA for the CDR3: TGTGCCAGCAGCTTAGAGGCTAGCTCCTACAATGAGCAGTTCTTC. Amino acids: CASSLEASSYNEQFF.

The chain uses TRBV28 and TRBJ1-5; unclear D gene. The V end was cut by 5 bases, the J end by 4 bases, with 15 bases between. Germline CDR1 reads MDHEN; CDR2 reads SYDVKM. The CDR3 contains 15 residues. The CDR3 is CASSPPGIGNQPQHF. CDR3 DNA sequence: TGTGCCAGCAGTCCGCCGGGGATAGGGAATCAGCCCCAGCATTTT. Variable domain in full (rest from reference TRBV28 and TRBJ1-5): DVKVTQSSRYLVKRTGEKVFLECVQDMDHENMFWYRQDPGLGLRLIYFSYDVKMKEKGDIPEGYSVSREKKERFSLILESASTNQTSMYLCASSPPGIGNQPQHFGDGTRLSIL.

CDR3 in amino acids: CASTLSGEGRYEQYF. CDR3 bases: TGTGCCAGCACCCTTAGCGGTGAAGGGAGATACGAGCAGTACTTC. The genes are TRBV7-2 and TRBJ2-7, with D possibly TRBD2 on 6 matching bases. The CDR3 spans 15 residues. Looked up from germline, CDR1 is SGHTA and CDR2 is FQGNSA. V was shortened by 7 bases and J by 4 bases, with 20 bases between the two germline ends.

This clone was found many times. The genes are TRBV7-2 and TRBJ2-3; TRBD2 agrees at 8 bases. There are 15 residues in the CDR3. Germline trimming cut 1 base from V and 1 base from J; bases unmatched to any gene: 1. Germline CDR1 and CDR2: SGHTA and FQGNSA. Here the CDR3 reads CASSLGAGGTDTQYF. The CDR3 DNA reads TGTGCCAGCAGCTTAGGAGCGGGAGGCACAGATACGCAGTATTTT. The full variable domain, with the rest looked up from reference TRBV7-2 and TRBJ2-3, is GAGVSQSPSNKVTEKGKDVELRCDPISGHTALYWYRQSLGQGLEFLIYFQGNSAPDKSGLPSDRFSAERTGGSVSTLTIQRTQQEDSAVYLCASSLGAGGTDTQYFGPGTRLTVL.

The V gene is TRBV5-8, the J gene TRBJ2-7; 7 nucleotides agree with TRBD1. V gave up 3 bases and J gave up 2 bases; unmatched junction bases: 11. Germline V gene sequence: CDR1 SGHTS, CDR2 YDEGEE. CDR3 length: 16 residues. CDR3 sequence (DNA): TGTGCCAGCAGCTGGGACAGTCAGACAGGCCCCTACGAGCAGTACTTC. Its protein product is CASSWDSQTGPYEQYF.

CDR3 bases: TGTGCCAGCAGCTTACCGGGACTAGCGGGAGGTGGCACCGGGGAGCTGTTTTTT. This sequence encodes CASSLPGLAGGGTGELFF. The chain couples TRBV13 to TRBJ2-2, with 15 bases identical to TRBD2. J was trimmed by 4 bases and V by 2 bases; bases with no gene match: 5. This CDR3 comprises 18 residues. CDR1 and CDR2 from the germline V gene are PRHDT and FYEKMQ (reference sequence).

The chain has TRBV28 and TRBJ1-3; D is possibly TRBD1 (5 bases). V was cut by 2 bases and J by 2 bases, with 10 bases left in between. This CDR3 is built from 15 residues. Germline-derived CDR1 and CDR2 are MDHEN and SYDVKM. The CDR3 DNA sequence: TGTGCCAGCAGTTTAGCTGGACATCCTGGAAACACCATATATTTT. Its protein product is CASSLAGHPGNTIYF.

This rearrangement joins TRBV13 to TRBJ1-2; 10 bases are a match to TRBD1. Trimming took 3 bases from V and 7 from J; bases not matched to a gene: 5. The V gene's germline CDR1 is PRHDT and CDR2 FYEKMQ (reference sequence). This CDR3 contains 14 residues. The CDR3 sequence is CASSFRQGASGYTF. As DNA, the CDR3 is TGTGCCAGCAGCTTCAGACAGGGGGCGAGTGGCTACACCTTC.

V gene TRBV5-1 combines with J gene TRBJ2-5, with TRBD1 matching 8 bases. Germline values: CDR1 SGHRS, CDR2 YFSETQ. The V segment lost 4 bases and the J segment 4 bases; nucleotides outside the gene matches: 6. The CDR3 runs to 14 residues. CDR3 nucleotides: TGCGCCAGCAGCGCAACCGGGACAGGAGAGACCCAGTACTTC. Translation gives CASSATGTGETQYF. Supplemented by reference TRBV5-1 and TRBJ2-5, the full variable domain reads KAGVTQTPRYLIKTRGQQVTLSCSPISGHRSVSWYQQTPGQGLQFLFEYFSETQRNKGNFPGRFSGRQFSNSRSEMNVSTLELGDSALYLCASSATGTGETQYFGPGTRLLVL.

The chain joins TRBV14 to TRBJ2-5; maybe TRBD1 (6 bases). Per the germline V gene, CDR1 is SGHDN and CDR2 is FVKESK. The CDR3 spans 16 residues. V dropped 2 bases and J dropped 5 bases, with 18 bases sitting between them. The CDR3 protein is CASSQRSRGPWETQYF. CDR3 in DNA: TGTGCCAGCAGCCAAAGATCCAGGGGCCCCTGGGAGACCCAGTACTTC.

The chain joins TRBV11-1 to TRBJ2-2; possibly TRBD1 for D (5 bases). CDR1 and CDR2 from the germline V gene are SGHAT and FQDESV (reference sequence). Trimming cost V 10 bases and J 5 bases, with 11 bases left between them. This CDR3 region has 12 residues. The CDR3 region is CAIPGMTGELFF. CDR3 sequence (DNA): TGTGCCATCCCAGGGATGACCGGGGAGCTGTTTTTT. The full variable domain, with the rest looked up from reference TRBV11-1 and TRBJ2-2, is EAEVAQSPRYKITEKSQAVAFWCDPISGHATLYWYRQILGQGPELLVQFQDESVVDDSQLPKDRFSAERLKGVDSTLKIQPAELGDSAMYLCAIPGMTGELFFGEGSRLTVL.

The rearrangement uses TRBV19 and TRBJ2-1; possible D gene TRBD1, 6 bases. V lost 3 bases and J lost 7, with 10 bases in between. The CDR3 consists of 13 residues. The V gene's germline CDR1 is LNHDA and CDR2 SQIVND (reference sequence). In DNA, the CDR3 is TGTGCCAGTAGTATTCCCGACAGGAATGAGCAGTTCTTC. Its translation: CASSIPDRNEQFF.

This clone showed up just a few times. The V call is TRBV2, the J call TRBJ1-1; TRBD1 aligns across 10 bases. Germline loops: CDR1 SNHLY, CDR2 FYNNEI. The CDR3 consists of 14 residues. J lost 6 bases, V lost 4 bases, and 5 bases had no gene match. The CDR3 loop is CASSGQGAVSEAFF. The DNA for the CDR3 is TGTGCCAGCAGTGGACAGGGGGCGGTATCTGAAGCTTTCTTT. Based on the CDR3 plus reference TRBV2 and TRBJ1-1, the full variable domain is EPEVTQTPSHQVTQMGQEVILRCVPISNHLYFYWYRQILGQKVEFLVSFYNNEISEKSEIFDDQFSVERPDGSNFTLKIRSTKLEDSAMYFCASSGQGAVSEAFFGQGTRLTVV.